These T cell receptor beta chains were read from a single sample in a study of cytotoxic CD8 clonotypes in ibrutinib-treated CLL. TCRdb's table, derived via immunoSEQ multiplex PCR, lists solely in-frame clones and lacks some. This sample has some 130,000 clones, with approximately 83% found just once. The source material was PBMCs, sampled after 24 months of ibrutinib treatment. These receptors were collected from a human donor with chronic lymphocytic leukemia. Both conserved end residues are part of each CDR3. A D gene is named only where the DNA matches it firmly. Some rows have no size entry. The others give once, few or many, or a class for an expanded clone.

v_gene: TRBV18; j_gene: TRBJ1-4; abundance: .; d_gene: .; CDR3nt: TGTGCCAGCTCACCACCGCAGGGTGCCTCTACTGAAAAACTGTTTTTT; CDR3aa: CASSPPQGASTEKLFF
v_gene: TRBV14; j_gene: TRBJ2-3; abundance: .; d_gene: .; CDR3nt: TGTGCCAGCAGCCAAGGCGGTAGTAGGGCAGATACGCAGTATTTT; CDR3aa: CASSQGGSRADTQYF
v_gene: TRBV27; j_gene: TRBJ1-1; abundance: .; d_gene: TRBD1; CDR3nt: TGTGCCAGCAGTTTACGATATCCAGGGGGCGGCACTGAAGCTTTCTTT; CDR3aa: CASSLRYPGGGTEAFF
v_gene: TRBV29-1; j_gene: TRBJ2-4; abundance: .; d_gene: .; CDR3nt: TGCAGCGTTGTTCAGGCAAGACTAGCCAAAAACATTCAGTACTTC; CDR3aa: CSVVQARLAKNIQYF
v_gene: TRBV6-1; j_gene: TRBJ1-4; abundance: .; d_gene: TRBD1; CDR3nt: TGTGCCAGCAGAGCGACAGGGTCTAATGAAAAACTGTTTTTT; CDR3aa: CASRATGSNEKLFF
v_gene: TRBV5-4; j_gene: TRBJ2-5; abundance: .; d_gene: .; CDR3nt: TGTGCCAGCAGCTTGGTGACAGGAGGGTACCAAGAGACCCAGTACTTC; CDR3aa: CASSLVTGGYQETQYF
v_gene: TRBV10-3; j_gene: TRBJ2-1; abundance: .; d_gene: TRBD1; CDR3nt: TGTGCCATCAATAAGGGACAGGGGAATGAGCAGTTCTTC; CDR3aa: CAINKGQGNEQFF
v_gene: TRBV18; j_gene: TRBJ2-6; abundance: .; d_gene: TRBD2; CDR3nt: TGTGCCAGCTCACCACCGGGGGGGGCTGGGGCCAACGTCCTGACTTTC; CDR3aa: CASSPPGGAGANVLTF
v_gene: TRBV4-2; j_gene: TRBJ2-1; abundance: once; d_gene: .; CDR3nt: TGTGCCAGCAGCCAAATAGCGGAGCGCGGAAGGAATGAGCAGTTCTTC; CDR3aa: CASSQIAERGRNEQFF
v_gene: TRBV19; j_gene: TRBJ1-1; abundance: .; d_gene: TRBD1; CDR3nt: TGTGCCAGCACCATTCAGGGGGGGAACACTGAAGCTTTCTTT; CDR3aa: CASTIQGGNTEAFF
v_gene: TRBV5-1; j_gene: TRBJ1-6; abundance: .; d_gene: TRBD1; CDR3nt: TGCGCCAGCAGCTCCGGGACAGGGTATGTTTCACCCCTCCACTTT; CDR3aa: CASSSGTGYVSPLHF